The 19 T cell receptor beta chains in this list originate from one sample, sequenced in a study of regulatory T cells in long-lasting Graves disease. To make TCR beta libraries, researchers used iRepertoire HTBI primers and Arm-PCR of CDR3 regions. TCRdb reprocessed the multiplex PCR reads via MiXCR and lists one record per CDR3 protein. The table records 450,000 to 600,000 distinct CDR3 sequences, about a sixth of them present only once. Time point: newly diagnosed GD, antithyroid drugs for less than 3 months. From RNA extracted from PBMCs, the TCR library was made. These sequences were also reported in another study, on T cells in Graves' hyperthyroidism and ophthalmopathy.

This specimen was peripheral blood mononuclear cells (PBMCs), taken at new diagnosis, from a patient treated with antithyroid drugs. These receptors all stem from a man in his forties or fifties with Graves disease.

The V gene is TRBV6-2 or TRBV6-3, the J gene TRBJ2-1; D gene ambiguous. CDR3 length: 13 residues. Germline CDR1 and CDR2: MNHEY and SVGEGT. V dropped 5 bases and J dropped 9 bases, with 14 bases sitting between them. CDR3 protein: CASSDDWSREQFF. DNA of the CDR3: TGTGCCAGCAGTGACGACTGGAGTCGTGAGCAGTTCTTC.

The rearrangement joins TRBV7-9 to TRBJ2-7, with TRBD1 as a possible D gene (5 bases). Germline V gene sequence: CDR1 SEHNR, CDR2 FQNEAQ (reference sequence). V dropped 4 bases and J dropped 5 bases, with 21 bases sitting between them. The CDR3 consists of 16 residues. CDR3 in amino acids: CASSSNPRQGNHEQYF. DNA of the CDR3: TGTGCCAGCAGCTCCAACCCACGCCAGGGAAACCACGAGCAGTACTTC.

This clonotype was seen just once. The chain couples TRBV5-1 to TRBJ1-1, with unresolved D. The germline V gene has CDR1 SGHRS and CDR2 YFSETQ. The CDR3 length is 14 residues. Trimming shortened V by 0 bases and J by 3 bases, and 9 bases separated the two germline ends. The CDR3 coding sequence is TGCGCCAGCAGCTTGGGGGCGGGAGACACTGAAGCTTTCTTT. Protein sequence: CASSLGAGDTEAFF.

This clonotype was recorded many times. This chain connects TRBV2 to TRBJ2-3; D possibly corresponds to TRBD2 (5 bases). This CDR3 is 14 amino acids long. Germline CDR1 SNHLY, CDR2 FYNNEI. Trimming removed 3 bases from V and 5 bases from J, with 12 bases in between. The CDR3 coding sequence is TGTGCCAGCAGTGAGGCTTTAGGAGGAGATACGCAGTATTTT. Translating it yields CASSEALGGDTQYF. The whole variable domain, filled in from reference TRBV2 and TRBJ2-3, reads EPEVTQTPSHQVTQMGQEVILRCVPISNHLYFYWYRQILGQKVEFLVSFYNNEISEKSEIFDDQFSVERPDGSNFTLKIRSTKLEDSAMYFCASSEALGGDTQYFGPGTRLTVL.

The chain couples TRBV6-1 to TRBJ1-5; D gene ambiguous. Trimming cost V 7 bases and J 3 bases, with 16 bases left between them. CDR3 length: 15 amino acids. The germline V gene encodes CDR1 MNHNS and CDR2 SASEGT. The CDR3, as DNA: TGTGCCAGCAACTTGGACGGGCGGAACAATCAGCCCCAGCATTTT. It yields the protein CASNLDGRNNQPQHF.

The chain is built from TRBV20-1 and TRBJ2-5, with TRBD2 as a possible D gene (6 bases). The V gene's germline CDR1 is DFQATT and CDR2 SNEGSKA (reference sequence). V was clipped by 5 bases and J by 1 base, with 14 bases between them. This CDR3 has 14 amino acids. In DNA form, the CDR3 reads TGCAGTGCTCTTACGAGGACTACCCAAGAGACCCAGTACTTC. It codes for CSALTRTTQETQYF.

This chain connects TRBV28 to TRBJ2-5; 12 nucleotides match TRBD2. The CDR3 is 15 residues long. Germline trimming cut 8 bases from V and 4 bases from J; bases unmatched to any gene: 8. CDR1 is MDHEN, CDR2 SYDVKM, per germline. The CDR3 DNA follows: TGTGCCAGCCGCATGACTAGCGGGAGCGTAGAGACCCAGTACTTC. It yields the protein CASRMTSGSVETQYF.

The chain is built from TRBV6-2 or TRBV6-3 and TRBJ2-7; D might be TRBD1 (6 bases). With 4 bases removed from V and 2 bases from J, the gap between germline ends came to 12 bases. CDR3 length equals 14 residues. The germline CDR1 and CDR2 sequences are MNHEY and SVGEGT. CDR3 sequence (DNA): TGTGCCAGCAGTTCCACAGGGTCCACCTACGAGCAGTACTTC. Amino acid sequence: CASSSTGSTYEQYF.

This clonotype came up many times. This chain links TRBV5-1 with TRBJ2-1, with D perhaps matching TRBD1 (6 bases). CDR1 and CDR2 (germline): SGHRS, YFSETQ. V was trimmed by 6 bases and J by 1 base, leaving 20 bases between them. CDR3 size: 17 residues. The CDR3 spells CASTLSLTGLSYNEQFF. The CDR3 nucleotides are TGCGCCAGCACCCTCTCTCTCACAGGGTTGTCCTACAATGAGCAGTTCTTC.

The chain joins TRBV6-1 to TRBJ2-3, with 14 positions matching TRBD2. V shed 6 bases, J shed 0 bases, and the junction held 8 bases outside the gene matches. The CDR3 extends over 18 amino acids. Germline V gene sequence: CDR1 MNHNS, CDR2 SASEGT. CDR3 region: CASSRTSGGLASTDTQYF. CDR3 coding DNA: TGTGCCAGCAGCCGGACTAGCGGGGGGCTAGCTAGCACAGATACGCAGTATTTT.

Many counts were recorded for this clonotype. V usage is TRBV2 and J usage is TRBJ2-7; tentatively, D is TRBD1 (5 bases). The CDR3 covers 14 residues. Between the trimmed V and J ends, which lost 0 bases and 2 bases, there was a span of 8 bases. Germline V gives CDR1 SNHLY, CDR2 FYNNEI. The CDR3: CASSEAIGAYEQYF. The CDR3 DNA follows: TGTGCCAGCAGTGAAGCGATAGGGGCCTACGAGCAGTACTTC.

There are a few counts of this clonotype. The chain carries TRBV29-1 and TRBJ2-6; 7 nucleotides align to TRBD1. J lost 0 bases, V lost 6 bases, and 8 bases had no gene match. The CDR3 consists of 16 residues. Germline values: CDR1 SQVTM, CDR2 ANQGSEA. The CDR3 bases are TGCAGCGTCCGGGACAGTGCTAACTCTGGGGCCAACGTCCTGACTTTC. Protein: CSVRDSANSGANVLTF.

This clonotype was found a few times. The chain has TRBV7-8 and TRBJ2-3; maybe TRBD1 (5 bases). Per the germline V gene, CDR1 is SGHVS and CDR2 is FQNEAQ. This CDR3 spans 15 amino acids. The ends were cut back, 3 bases at V and 3 bases at J, with 13 bases in the middle. CDR3 sequence (DNA): TGTGCCAGCAGCTTTTACAGGCGGATGACAGATACGCAGTATTTT. It codes for CASSFYRRMTDTQYF.

This clonotype has a count of ten or more. The gene calls are TRBV30 and TRBJ2-1; D is perhaps TRBD1 (6 bases). Germline CDR1 is GTSNPN and CDR2 is SVGIG (reference sequence). V shed 0 bases and J shed 8 bases, with 14 bases lying between them. The CDR3 is made up of 14 amino acids. In DNA form, the CDR3 reads TGTGCCTGGAGTGTACTAGTCAGGGGTCATGAGCAGTTCTTC. As protein: CAWSVLVRGHEQFF.

This clonotype has a handful of counts. The J gene is TRBJ2-6, the V gene TRBV6-1, with D possibly TRBD1 on 6 matching bases. V was trimmed by 5 bases and J by 0 bases, leaving 14 bases between them. The germline gives CDR1 MNHNS, CDR2 SASEGT. This CDR3 contains 17 residues. The CDR3 DNA follows: TGTGCCAGCAGTAAGGACAGACGGATCTCTGGGGCCAACGTCCTGACTTTC. It yields the protein CASSKDRRISGANVLTF.

A few counts support this clonotype. The genes are TRBV20-1 and TRBJ2-7; D gene unclear. Trimming left V 1 base short and J 0 bases short, with 10 bases between. This CDR3 region has 14 residues. The germline V gene encodes CDR1 DFQATT and CDR2 SNEGSKA (reference sequence). CDR3 sequence reads: CSARAVESSYEQYF. The CDR3 nucleotides read TGCAGTGCTAGAGCGGTAGAGAGCTCCTACGAGCAGTACTTC.

The chain links TRBV20-1 to TRBJ1-5; D gene unclear. Trimming took 5 bases from V and 0 from J, leaving 8 bases between them. The CDR3 has 13 amino acids. In germline, CDR1 is DFQATT, CDR2 SNEGSKA (reference sequence). CDR3 nucleotides: TGCAGTGCTTCCAAGACTAGCAATCAGCCCCAGCATTTT. Translation: CSASKTSNQPQHF.

This clonotype was counted at least ten times. The V gene is TRBV28, the J gene TRBJ2-7, with a tentative D call TRBD2 (5 bases). The germline gives CDR1 MDHEN, CDR2 SYDVKM. The CDR3 extends over 14 amino acids. V was trimmed by 6 bases and J by 2 bases, leaving 14 bases between them. The CDR3: CASSPSGIPYEQYF. Here the CDR3 DNA reads TGTGCCAGCAGCCCGTCCGGGATCCCCTACGAGCAGTACTTC.

The chain recombines TRBV7-9 with TRBJ2-1; 9 bases fit TRBD1. The germline gives CDR1 SEHNR, CDR2 FQNEAQ (reference sequence). This CDR3 is 17 amino acids long. Germline trimming cut 5 bases from V and 8 bases from J; bases unmatched to any gene: 16. The CDR3 nucleotides read TGTGCCAGCAGCCAACCCGGGGGACAGGGTCGCGGAGATGAGCAGTTCTTC. Its protein product is CASSQPGGQGRGDEQFF.